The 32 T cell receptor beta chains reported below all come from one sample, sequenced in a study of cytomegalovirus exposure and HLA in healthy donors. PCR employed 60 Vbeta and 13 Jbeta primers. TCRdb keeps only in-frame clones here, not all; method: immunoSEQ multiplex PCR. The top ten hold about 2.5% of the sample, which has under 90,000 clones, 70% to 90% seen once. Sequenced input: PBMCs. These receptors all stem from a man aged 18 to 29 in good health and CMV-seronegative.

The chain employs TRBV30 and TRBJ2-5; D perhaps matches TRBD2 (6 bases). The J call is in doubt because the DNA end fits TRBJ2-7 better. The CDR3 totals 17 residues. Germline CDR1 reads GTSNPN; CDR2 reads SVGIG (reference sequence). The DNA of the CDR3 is TGTGCCTGGAGTGTAAGTTTGTTTGGCGGGGATTCCTACGAGCAGTACTTC. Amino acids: CAWSVSLFGGDSYEQYF.

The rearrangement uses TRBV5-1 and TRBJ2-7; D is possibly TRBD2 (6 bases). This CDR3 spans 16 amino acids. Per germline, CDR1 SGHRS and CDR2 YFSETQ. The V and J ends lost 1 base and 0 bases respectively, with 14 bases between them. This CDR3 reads CASSLLIADRSYEQYF. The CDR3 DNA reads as TGCGCCAGCAGCTTGTTAATAGCGGATCGCTCCTACGAGCAGTACTTC.

The CDR3 region is CASSERGQGTNFQQYF. The CDR3 nucleotides read TGTGCCAGCAGTGAACGTGGGCAGGGCACCAATTTCCAGCAGTACTTC. V usage is TRBV2 and J usage is TRBJ2-5, with D possibly being TRBD1 (5 bases). V was trimmed by 2 bases and J by 11 bases, leaving 24 bases between them. CDR3 length equals 16 residues. Germline-derived CDR1 and CDR2 are SNHLY and FYNNEI. Drawing the rest from reference TRBV2 and TRBJ2-5, the complete variable domain is EPEVTQTPSHQVTQMGQEVILRCVPISNHLYFYWYRQILGQKVEFLVSFYNNEISEKSEIFDDQFSVERPDGSNFTLKIRSTKLEDSAMYFCASSERGQGTNFQQYFGPGTRLLVL.

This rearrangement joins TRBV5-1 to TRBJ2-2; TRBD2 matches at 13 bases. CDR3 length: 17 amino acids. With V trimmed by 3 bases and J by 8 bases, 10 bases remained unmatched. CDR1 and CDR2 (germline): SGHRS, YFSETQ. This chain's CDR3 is CASSSALGTSGIGELFF. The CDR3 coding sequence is TGCGCCAGCAGCTCCGCCCTCGGGACTAGCGGGATAGGGGAGCTGTTTTTT. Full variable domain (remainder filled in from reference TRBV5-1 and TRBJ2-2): KAGVTQTPRYLIKTRGQQVTLSCSPISGHRSVSWYQQTPGQGLQFLFEYFSETQRNKGNFPGRFSGRQFSNSRSEMNVSTLELGDSALYLCASSSALGTSGIGELFFGEGSRLTVL.

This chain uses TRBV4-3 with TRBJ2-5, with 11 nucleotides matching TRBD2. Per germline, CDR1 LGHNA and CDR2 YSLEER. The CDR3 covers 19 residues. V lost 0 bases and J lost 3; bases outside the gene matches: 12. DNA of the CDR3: TGCGCCAGCAGCCAAGATTGGGTCGGTCTAGCGGGAGGTAAAGAGACCCAGTACTTC. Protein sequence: CASSQDWVGLAGGKETQYF.

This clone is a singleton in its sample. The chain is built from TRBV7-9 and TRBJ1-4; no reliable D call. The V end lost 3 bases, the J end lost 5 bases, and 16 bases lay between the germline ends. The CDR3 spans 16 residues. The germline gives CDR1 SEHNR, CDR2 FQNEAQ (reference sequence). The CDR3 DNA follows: TGTGCCAGCAGCTTGGCCCCGCGGGGTCGAAATGAAAAACTGTTTTTT. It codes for CASSLAPRGRNEKLFF.

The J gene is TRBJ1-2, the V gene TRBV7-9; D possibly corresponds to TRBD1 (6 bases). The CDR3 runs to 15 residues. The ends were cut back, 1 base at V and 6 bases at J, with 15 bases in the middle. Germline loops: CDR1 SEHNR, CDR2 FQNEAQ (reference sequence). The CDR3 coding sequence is TGTGCCAGCAGCTTAGAATCAACAGGGCGGCATGGCTACACCTTC. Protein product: CASSLESTGRHGYTF. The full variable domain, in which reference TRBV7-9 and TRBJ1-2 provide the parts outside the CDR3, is DTGVSQNPRHKITKRGQNVTFRCDPISEHNRLYWYRQTLGQGPEFLTYFQNEAQLEKSRLLSDRFSAERPKGSFSTLEIQRTEQGDSAMYLCASSLESTGRHGYTFGSGTRLTVV.

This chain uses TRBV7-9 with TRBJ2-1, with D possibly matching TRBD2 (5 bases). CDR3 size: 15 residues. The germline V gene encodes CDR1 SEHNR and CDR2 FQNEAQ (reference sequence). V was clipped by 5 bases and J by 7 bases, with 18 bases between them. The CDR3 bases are TGTGCCAGCAGCATACCTAGCAATCTTCCTAATGAGCAGTTCTTC. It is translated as CASSIPSNLPNEQFF.

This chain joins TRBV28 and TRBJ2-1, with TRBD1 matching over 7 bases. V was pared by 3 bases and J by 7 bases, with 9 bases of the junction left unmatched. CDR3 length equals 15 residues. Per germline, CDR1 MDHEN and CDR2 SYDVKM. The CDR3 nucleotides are TGTGCCAGCAGTTTTATTGGCACAGGGGTTAATGAGCAGTTCTTC. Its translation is CASSFIGTGVNEQFF.

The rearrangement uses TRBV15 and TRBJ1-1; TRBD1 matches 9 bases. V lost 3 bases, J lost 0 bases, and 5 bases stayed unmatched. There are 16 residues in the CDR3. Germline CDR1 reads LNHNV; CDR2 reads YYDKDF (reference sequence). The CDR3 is CATSSRTGVLNTEAFF. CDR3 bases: TGTGCCACCAGCAGCCGGACAGGGGTGTTGAACACTGAAGCTTTCTTT. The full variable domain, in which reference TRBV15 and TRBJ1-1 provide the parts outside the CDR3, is DAMVIQNPRYQVTQFGKPVTLSCSQTLNHNVMYWYQQKSSQAPKLLFHYYDKDFNNEADTPDNFQSRRPNTSFCFLDIRSPGLGDTAMYLCATSSRTGVLNTEAFFGQGTRLTVV.

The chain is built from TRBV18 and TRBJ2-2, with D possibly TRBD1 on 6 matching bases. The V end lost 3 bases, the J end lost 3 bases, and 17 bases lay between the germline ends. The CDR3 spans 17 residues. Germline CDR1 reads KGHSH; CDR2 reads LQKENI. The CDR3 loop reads CASSPEHRALDTGELFF. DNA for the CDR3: TGTGCCAGCTCACCGGAACACAGGGCTCTCGACACCGGGGAGCTGTTTTTT.

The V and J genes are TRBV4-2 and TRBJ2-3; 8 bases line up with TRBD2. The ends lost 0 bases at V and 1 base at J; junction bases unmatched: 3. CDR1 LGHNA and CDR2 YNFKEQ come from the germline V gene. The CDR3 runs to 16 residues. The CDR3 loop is CASSQEAGEGTDTQYF. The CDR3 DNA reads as TGTGCCAGCAGCCAAGAAGCGGGAGAAGGCACAGATACGCAGTATTTT.

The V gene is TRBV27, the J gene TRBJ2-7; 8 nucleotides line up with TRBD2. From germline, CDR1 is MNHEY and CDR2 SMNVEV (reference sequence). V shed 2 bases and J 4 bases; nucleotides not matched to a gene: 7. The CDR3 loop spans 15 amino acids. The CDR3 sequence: CASSLAGLGPYEQYF. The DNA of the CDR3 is TGTGCCAGCAGTTTAGCGGGACTAGGACCTTACGAGCAGTACTTC.

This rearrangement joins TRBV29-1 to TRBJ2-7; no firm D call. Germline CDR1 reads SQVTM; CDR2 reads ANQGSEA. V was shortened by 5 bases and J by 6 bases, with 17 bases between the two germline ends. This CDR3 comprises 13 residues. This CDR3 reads CSVLTNFGREQYF. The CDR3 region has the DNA TGCAGCGTTTTAACTAACTTCGGTCGCGAGCAGTACTTC.

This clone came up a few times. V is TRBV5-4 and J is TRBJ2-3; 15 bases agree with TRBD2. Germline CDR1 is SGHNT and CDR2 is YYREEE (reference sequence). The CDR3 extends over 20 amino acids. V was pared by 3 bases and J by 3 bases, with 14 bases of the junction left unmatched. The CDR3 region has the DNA TGTGCCAGCAGCTCGTTACCGGGACTAGCGGGAGGAACGAGAACAGATACGCAGTATTTT. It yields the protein CASSSLPGLAGGTRTDTQYF.

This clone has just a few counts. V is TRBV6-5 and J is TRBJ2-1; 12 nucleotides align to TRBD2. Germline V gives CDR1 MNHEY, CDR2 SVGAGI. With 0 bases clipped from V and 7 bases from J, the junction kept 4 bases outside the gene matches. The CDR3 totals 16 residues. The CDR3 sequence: CASSYSLAGGFNEQFF. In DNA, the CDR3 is TGTGCCAGCAGTTACTCACTAGCGGGAGGATTTAATGAGCAGTTCTTC.

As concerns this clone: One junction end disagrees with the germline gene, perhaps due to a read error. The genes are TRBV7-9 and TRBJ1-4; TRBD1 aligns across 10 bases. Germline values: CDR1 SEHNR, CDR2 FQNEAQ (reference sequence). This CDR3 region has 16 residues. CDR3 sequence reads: CSSSRMGTGDGWKLFF. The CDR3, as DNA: TGTTCCAGCAGCCGAATGGGGACAGGGGACGGGTGGAAACTGTTTTTT.

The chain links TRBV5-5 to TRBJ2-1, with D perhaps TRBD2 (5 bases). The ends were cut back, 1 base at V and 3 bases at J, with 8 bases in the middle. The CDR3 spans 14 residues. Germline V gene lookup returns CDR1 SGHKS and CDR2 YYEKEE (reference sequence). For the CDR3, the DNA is TGTGCCAGCAGCTTGCGAGGGAGCTACAATGAGCAGTTCTTC. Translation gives CASSLRGSYNEQFF. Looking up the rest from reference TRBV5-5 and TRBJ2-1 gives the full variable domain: DAGVTQSPTHLIKTRGQQVTLRCSPISGHKSVSWYQQVLGQGPQFIFQYYEKEERGRGNFPDRFSARQFPNYSSELNVNALLLGDSALYLCASSLRGSYNEQFFGPGTRLTVL.

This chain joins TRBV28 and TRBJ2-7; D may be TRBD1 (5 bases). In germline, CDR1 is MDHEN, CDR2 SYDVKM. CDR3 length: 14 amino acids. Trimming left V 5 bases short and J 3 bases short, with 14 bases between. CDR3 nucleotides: TGTGCCAGCAGTCTCAGAACAGGTTTCTACGAGCAGTACTTC. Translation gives CASSLRTGFYEQYF.

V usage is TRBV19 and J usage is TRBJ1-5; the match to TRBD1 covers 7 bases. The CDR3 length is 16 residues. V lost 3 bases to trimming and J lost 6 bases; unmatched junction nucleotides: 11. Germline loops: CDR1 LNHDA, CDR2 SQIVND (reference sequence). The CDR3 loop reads CASSIPRQGVVQPQHF. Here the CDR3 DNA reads TGTGCCAGTAGTATCCCCCGGCAGGGGGTCGTTCAGCCCCAGCATTTT.

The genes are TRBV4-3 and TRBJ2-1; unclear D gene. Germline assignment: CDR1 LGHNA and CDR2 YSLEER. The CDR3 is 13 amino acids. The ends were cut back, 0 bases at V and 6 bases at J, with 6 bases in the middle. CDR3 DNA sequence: TGCGCCAGCAGCCAAGAGGTCAGCAATGAGCAGTTCTTC. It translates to CASSQEVSNEQFF.

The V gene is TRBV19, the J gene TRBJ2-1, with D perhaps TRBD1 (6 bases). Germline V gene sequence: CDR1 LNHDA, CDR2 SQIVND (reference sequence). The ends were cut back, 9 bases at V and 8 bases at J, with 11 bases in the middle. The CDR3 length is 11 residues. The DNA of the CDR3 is TGTGCCAGCCGGGACACCGATGAGCAGTTCTTC. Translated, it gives CASRDTDEQFF. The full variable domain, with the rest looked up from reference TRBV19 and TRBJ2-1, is DGGITQSPKYLFRKEGQNVTLSCEQNLNHDAMYWYRQDPGQGLRLIYYSQIVNDFQKGDIAEGYSVSREKKESFPLTVTSAQKNPTAFYLCASRDTDEQFFGPGTRLTVL.

This CDR3 is CASSPISGDRGFF. DNA for the CDR3: TGTGCCAGCTCACCAATCAGTGGGGACAGAGGGTTCTTC. The chain combines TRBV18 with TRBJ2-1; TRBD1 aligns across 7 bases. The CDR3 spans 13 residues. Germline trimming cut 2 bases from V and 15 bases from J; bases unmatched to any gene: 10. Germline CDR1 reads KGHSH; CDR2 reads LQKENI.

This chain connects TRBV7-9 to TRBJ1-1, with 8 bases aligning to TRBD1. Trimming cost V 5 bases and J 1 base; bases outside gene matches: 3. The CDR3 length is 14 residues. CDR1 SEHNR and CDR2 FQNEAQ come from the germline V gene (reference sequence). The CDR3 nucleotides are TGTGCCAGCAGCACCACAGGGGGGAACACTGAAGCTTTCTTT. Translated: CASSTTGGNTEAFF.

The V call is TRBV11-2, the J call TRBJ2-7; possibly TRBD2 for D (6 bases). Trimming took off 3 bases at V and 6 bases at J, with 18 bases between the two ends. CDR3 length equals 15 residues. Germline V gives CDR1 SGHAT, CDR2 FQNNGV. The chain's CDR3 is CASSLGGFIGGEQYF. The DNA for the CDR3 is TGTGCCAGCAGCTTGGGGGGTTTTATTGGCGGCGAGCAGTACTTC.

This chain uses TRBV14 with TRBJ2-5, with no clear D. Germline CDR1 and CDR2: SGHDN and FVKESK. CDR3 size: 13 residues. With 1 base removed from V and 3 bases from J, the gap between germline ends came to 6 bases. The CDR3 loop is CASSQGAKETQYF. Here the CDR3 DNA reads TGTGCCAGCAGCCAAGGGGCGAAAGAGACCCAGTACTTC.

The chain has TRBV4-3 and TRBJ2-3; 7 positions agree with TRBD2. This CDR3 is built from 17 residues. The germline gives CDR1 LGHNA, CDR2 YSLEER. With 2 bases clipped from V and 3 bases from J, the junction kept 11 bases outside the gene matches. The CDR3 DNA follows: TGCGCCAGCAGCCAAAACCTACTAGCGTCAGGGACAGATACGCAGTATTTT. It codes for CASSQNLLASGTDTQYF.

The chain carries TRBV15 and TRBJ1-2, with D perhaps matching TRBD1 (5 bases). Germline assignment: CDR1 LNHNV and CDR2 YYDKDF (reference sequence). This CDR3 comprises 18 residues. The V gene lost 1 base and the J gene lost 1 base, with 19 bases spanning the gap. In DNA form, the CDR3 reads TGTGCCACCAGCAGAGTCTTGTCCCCGACAGCGAGTAACTATGGCTACACCTTC. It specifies CATSRVLSPTASNYGYTF.

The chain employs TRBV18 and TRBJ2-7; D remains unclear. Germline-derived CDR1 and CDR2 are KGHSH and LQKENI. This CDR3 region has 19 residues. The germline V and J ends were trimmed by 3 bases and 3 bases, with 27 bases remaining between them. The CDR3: CASSPYHSRMVENGYEQYF. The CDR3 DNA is TGTGCCAGCTCACCCTACCACTCCCGGATGGTGGAGAATGGCTACGAGCAGTACTTC.

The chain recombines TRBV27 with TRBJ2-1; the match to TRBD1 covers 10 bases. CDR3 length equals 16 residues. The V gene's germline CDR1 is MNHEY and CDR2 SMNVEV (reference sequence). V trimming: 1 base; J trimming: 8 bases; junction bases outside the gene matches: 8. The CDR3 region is CASSLFATGGPDEQFF. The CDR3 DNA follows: TGTGCCAGCAGTTTATTCGCGACAGGGGGCCCGGATGAGCAGTTCTTC.

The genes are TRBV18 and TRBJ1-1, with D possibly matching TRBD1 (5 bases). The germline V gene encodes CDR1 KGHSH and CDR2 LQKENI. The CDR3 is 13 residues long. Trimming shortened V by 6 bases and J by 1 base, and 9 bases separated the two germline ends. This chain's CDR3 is CASSVTANTEAFF. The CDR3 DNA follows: TGTGCCAGCTCTGTGACAGCGAACACTGAAGCTTTCTTT.

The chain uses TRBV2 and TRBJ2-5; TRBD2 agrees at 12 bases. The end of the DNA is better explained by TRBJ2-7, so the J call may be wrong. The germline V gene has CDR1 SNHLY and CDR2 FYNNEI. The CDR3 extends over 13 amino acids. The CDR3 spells CASRTSGSHEQYF. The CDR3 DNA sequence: TGTGCCAGCAGGACTAGCGGGAGCCACGAGCAGTACTTC.